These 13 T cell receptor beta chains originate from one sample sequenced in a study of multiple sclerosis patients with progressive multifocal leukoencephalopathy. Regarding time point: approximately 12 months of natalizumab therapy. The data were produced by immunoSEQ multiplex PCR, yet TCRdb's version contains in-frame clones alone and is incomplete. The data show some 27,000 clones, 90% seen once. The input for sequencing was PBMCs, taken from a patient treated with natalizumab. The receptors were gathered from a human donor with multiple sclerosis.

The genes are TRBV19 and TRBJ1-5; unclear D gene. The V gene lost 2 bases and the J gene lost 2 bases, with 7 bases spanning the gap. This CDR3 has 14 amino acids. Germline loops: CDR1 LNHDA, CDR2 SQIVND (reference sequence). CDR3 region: CASSIRPGNQPQHF. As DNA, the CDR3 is TGTGCCAGTAGTATACGACCAGGCAATCAGCCCCAGCATTTT.

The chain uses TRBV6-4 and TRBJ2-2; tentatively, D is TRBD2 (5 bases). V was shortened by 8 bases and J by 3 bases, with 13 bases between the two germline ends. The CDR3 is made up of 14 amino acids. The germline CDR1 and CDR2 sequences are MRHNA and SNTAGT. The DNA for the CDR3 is TGTGCCAGCGCCTTCGGGGTCGACACCGGGGAGCTGTTTTTT. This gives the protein CASAFGVDTGELFF.

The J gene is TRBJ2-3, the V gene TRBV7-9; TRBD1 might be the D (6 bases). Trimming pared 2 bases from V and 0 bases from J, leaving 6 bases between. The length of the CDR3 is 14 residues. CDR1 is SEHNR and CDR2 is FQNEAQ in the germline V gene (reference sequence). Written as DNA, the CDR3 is TGTGCCAGCAGCTTACAGGGGAGCACAGATACGCAGTATTTT. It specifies CASSLQGSTDTQYF.

The DNA for the CDR3 is TGTGCCAGCAGCCAAGAACCAGCGTCCTACGAGCAGTACTTC. It encodes CASSQEPASYEQYF. This sequence joins TRBV4-2 and TRBJ2-7; no clear D. CDR1 LGHNA and CDR2 YNFKEQ come from the germline V gene. The ends were cut back, 0 bases at V and 1 base at J, with 7 bases in the middle. This CDR3 is built from 14 residues.

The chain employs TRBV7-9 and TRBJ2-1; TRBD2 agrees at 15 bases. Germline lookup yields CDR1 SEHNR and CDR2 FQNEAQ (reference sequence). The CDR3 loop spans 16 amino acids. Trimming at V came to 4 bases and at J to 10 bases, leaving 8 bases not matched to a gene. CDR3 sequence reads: CASSYSGTSGGYEQFF. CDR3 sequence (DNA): TGTGCCAGCAGCTACTCCGGGACTAGCGGGGGGTACGAGCAGTTCTTC.

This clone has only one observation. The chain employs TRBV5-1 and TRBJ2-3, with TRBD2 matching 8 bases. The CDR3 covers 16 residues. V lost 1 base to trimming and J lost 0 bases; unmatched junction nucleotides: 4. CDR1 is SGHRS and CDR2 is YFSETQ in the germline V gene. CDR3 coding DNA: TGCGCCAGCAGCTTGTTTAGCGGGGCAAGCACAGATACGCAGTATTTT. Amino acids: CASSLFSGASTDTQYF. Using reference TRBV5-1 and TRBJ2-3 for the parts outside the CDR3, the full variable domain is KAGVTQTPRYLIKTRGQQVTLSCSPISGHRSVSWYQQTPGQGLQFLFEYFSETQRNKGNFPGRFSGRQFSNSRSEMNVSTLELGDSALYLCASSLFSGASTDTQYFGPGTRLTVL.

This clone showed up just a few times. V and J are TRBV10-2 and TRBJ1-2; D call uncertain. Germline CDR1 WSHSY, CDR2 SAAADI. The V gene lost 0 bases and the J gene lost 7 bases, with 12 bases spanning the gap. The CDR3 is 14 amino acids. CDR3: CASSESRARAGYTF. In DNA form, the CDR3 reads TGCGCCAGCAGTGAGTCGAGGGCCCGGGCTGGCTACACCTTC.

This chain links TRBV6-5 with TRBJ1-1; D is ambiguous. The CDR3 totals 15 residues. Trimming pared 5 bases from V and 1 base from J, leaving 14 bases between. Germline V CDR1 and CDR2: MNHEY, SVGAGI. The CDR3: CASSPRTMGNTEAFF. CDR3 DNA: TGTGCCAGCAGTCCCCGGACGATGGGGAACACTGAAGCTTTCTTT.

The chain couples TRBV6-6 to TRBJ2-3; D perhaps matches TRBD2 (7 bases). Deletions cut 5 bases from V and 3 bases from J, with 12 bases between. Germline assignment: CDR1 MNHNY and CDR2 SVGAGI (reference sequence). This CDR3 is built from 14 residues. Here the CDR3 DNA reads TGTGCCAGCAGTCCCCGGGGGGCGACAGATACGCAGTATTTT. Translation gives CASSPRGATDTQYF.

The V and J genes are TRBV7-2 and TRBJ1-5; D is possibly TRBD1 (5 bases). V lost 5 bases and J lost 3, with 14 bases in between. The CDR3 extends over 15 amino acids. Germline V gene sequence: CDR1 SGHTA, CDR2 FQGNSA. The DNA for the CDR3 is TGTGCCAGCAGCCAGAGGGGAGGGGCCAATCAGCCCCAGCATTTT. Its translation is CASSQRGGANQPQHF.

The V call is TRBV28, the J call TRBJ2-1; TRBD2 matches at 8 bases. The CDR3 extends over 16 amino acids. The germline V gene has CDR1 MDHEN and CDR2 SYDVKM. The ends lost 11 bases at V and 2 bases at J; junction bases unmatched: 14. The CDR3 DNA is TGTGCCTCCCAAGCAGTCCGGGGGGGACCCTACAATGAGCAGTTCTTC. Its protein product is CASQAVRGGPYNEQFF.

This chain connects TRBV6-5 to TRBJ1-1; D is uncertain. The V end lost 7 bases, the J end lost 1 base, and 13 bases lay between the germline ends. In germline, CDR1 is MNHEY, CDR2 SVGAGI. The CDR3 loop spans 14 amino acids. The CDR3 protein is CASTRTPGNTEAFF. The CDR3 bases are TGTGCCAGCACCCGGACCCCTGGGAACACTGAAGCTTTCTTT.

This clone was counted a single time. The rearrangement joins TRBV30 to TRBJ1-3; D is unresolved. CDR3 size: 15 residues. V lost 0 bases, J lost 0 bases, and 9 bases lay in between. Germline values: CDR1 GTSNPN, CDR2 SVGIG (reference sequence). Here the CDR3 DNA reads TGTGCCTGGAGTGTGGCTTTTTTCTCTGGAAACACCATATATTTT. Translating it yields CAWSVAFFSGNTIYF.